This T cell receptor beta chain comes out of a study of CD8+ T cells in alopecia areata. Looking at the study overall: Tofacitinib was taken orally by treated patients, and the dose was 5 to 10 mg twice daily. Tofacitinib exposure lasted 6 to 18 months, followed by 6 months off drug.

Extraction and reverse transcription of RNA yielded cDNA as the sequencing template. Sequenced by immunoSEQ multiplex PCR; TCRdb stores in-frame clones only, minus some. There are about 180,000 clones in the sample; roughly 60% occur only once, and approximately 1.7% lies in the top ten. For this clone: Its antigen is currently unknown.

Whole-study results and caveats: For lesional scalp, especially alopecia totalis/universalis, clonality was higher than in normal scalp. Possibly because of HLA-related factors, TCR sharing was less clear across patients than in mice.

In germline, CDR1 is LGHNA, CDR2 YSLEER. The CDR3 is 13 amino acids. V lost 4 bases and J 8 bases, leaving 14 bases between the germline ends. The sequence was collected from a human donor with alopecia areata. The source was CD4+ T cells sorted from blood, collected at week 0. The V gene is TRBV4-3, the J gene TRBJ1-2; D possibly corresponds to TRBD1 (5 bases). The CDR3 bases are TGCGCCAGCAGCCCCGCGGGGGTGGGAGGCTACACCTTC. Its protein product is CASSPAGVGGYTF.